The clone carrying this T cell receptor (beta chain) has only one observation. What it recognizes is unknown. These data belong to a study of graft-versus-host responses after intestinal transplantation. Study context: Anti-thymocyte globulin was used for induction in all recipients, who then took tacrolimus and steroids for two to four years. Overall study results and limits: Across patients carrying graft-donor T cell macrochimerism, allografts held high graft-versus-host to host-versus-graft clonal ratios. Early post-transplant HvG declines tracked with peak circulating GvH clone levels. GvH clones were identified in recipient marrow, with some first appearing in ileum or blood.

Method: immunoSEQ multiplex PCR; TCRdb's copy keeps in-frame clones and lacks some. This table has approximately 90,000 clones, roughly 90% appearing once. This material consisted of unstimulated CD4+ T cells sorted from spleen or lymph node cells, taken before transplant. This receptor was obtained from a human donor who was the organ donor for an intestinal transplant.

The CDR3 is CASSPGLATNYEQYF. CDR3 DNA sequence: TGTGCCAGCTCGCCTGGACTAGCTACGAACTACGAGCAGTACTTC. The chain couples TRBV18 to TRBJ2-7; 8 nucleotides line up with TRBD2. The length of the CDR3 is 15 residues. V dropped 6 bases and J dropped 3; count of bases not matched to a gene: 10. Germline CDR1 KGHSH, CDR2 LQKENI.